The 3 T cell receptor beta chains below come from one sample, sequenced in a study of blood T cells in healthy people across ages. The second PCR ran roughly 7 to 12 cycles with a sample-barcoded 5' primer and J-beta primers. TCRdb reprocessed the 5' RACE reads via MiXCR and lists one record per CDR3 protein. In the table there are roughly 930,000 distinct CDR3 sequences, roughly 52% of which are singletons. Sequencing was performed on blood. The receptors stem from a man aged 25-45 years in good health.

The chain joins TRBV12-3 or TRBV12-4 to TRBJ1-5; 9 nucleotides align to TRBD1. V shed 5 bases, J shed 1 base, and the junction held 9 bases outside the gene matches. The CDR3 is 17 amino acids. CDR3 DNA sequence: TGTGCCAGCAGTCCACCCGCAACAGGGGGCAGCAATCAGCCCCAGCATTTT. It encodes CASSPPATGGSNQPQHF.

The rearrangement links TRBV20-1 to TRBJ1-2; TRBD1 matches 11 bases. The V gene's germline CDR1 is DFQATT and CDR2 SNEGSKA (reference sequence). The trim removed 7 bases at V and 8 bases at J, leaving 15 bases unmatched. This CDR3 is built from 15 residues. The CDR3: CSEQGGGQGAYGYTF. CDR3 DNA: TGCAGTGAACAGGGAGGAGGACAGGGGGCGTACGGCTACACCTTC.

V gene TRBV5-1 combines with J gene TRBJ2-7; 9 nucleotides line up with TRBD1. V shed 3 bases, J shed 0 bases, and the junction held 4 bases outside the gene matches. The CDR3 covers 15 residues. Per the germline V gene, CDR1 is SGHRS and CDR2 is YFSETQ. The CDR3 protein is CASSWGTGSSYEQYF. CDR3 nucleotide sequence: TGCGCCAGCAGCTGGGGGACAGGGAGCTCCTACGAGCAGTACTTC.